This T cell receptor beta chain was found in a study of CD8 T cells in ankylosing spondylitis. Findings and limits, study-wide: With a CD8+ phenotype, disease-linked clones were relatively rare in peripheral blood. Matched ankylosing spondylitis synovial fluid reportedly contained a significantly enriched population of disease-linked clones.

This clonotype was seen many times. Antigen unknown. The V segment lost 3 bases and the J segment 6 bases; nucleotides outside the gene matches: 11. CDR1 and CDR2 from the germline V gene are DFQATT and SNEGSKA (reference sequence). The CDR3 consists of 16 residues. Each CDR3 protein is one row after TCRdb ran MiXCR on the 5' RACE reads. This repertoire shows about 190,000 distinct CDR3 sequences, 10% to 15% found once; its top ten account for approximately 11%. The source material was blood, either unsorted or a sorted T cell fraction (not recorded which). The rearrangement links TRBV20-1 to TRBJ1-6, with 7 bases lining up with TRBD1. The TCR was taken from a female donor with ankylosing spondylitis or in good health (not recorded which). In nucleotides, the CDR3 is TGCAGTGCTAGTCCCCTCCAGGGGGTGGCTAATTCACCCCTCCACTTT. Translation gives CSASPLQGVANSPLHF.